This T cell receptor beta chain was recovered during a study of blood T cell repertoires in COVID-19. As for the study in general: Samples representing acute and convalescent COVID-19 were sourced from the United States, Italy and Spain.

The CDR3 sequence is 15 residues long. V lost 2 bases, J lost 5 bases, and 13 bases lay in between. Germline CDR1 is SGHTA and CDR2 is FQGNSA. In the study's own analysis: Reference gene primer amplification yielded estimated nucleated cell counts. Here immunoSEQ multiplex PCR was the method, and the copy in TCRdb shows in-frame clones only, minus some. V, J and clone size are those of that table, while D and trimming were read from the DNA. The table records 140,000 to 150,000 clones, approximately 81% of them present only once. The chain couples TRBV7-2 to TRBJ1-5; possibly TRBD1 for D (6 bases). The clonotype comes from a human donor with acute or convalescent COVID-19. The donor label of this sample is uncertain. The sample consisted of peripheral blood. This CDR3 reads CASSLQGILHQPQHF. Here the CDR3 DNA reads TGTGCCAGCAGCTTACAGGGGATCTTACATCAGCCCCAGCATTTT.